These 18 T cell receptor beta chains were sequenced from one sample in a study of blood T cell repertoires in COVID-19. Produced via immunoSEQ multiplex PCR; TCRdb's table is partial and in-frame only. The sample holds hundreds of thousands of clones, around nine tenths seen once. Sequencing used PBMCs or T cells enriched from blood (not recorded which). The receptor set was obtained from a woman in her late teens or twenties who had been exposed to COVID-19.

The chain recombines TRBV27 with TRBJ1-1; maybe TRBD1 (6 bases). Germline values: CDR1 MNHEY, CDR2 SMNVEV (reference sequence). Trimming removed 3 bases from V and 8 bases from J, with 16 bases in between. The CDR3 runs 14 residues. The CDR3 DNA reads as TGTGCCAGCAGTTTGTTTGCGGGGGGCGGGGAAGCTTTCTTT. It translates to CASSLFAGGGEAFF.

The rearrangement joins TRBV23-1 to TRBJ1-1; no clear D. TRBV23-1 is given ORF status, its function remaining uncertain. CDR3 size: 17 residues. Trimming took off 1 base at V and 3 bases at J, with 18 bases between the two ends. CDR3 sequence reads: CASSQFFKWRRDTEAFF. CDR3 coding DNA: TGCGCCAGCAGTCAATTTTTCAAGTGGCGGAGAGACACTGAAGCTTTCTTT.

The chain employs TRBV18 and TRBJ2-7; tentatively, D is TRBD2 (5 bases). The CDR3 is 15 amino acids. The germline gives CDR1 KGHSH, CDR2 LQKENI. V was cut by 6 bases and J by 7 bases, with 22 bases left in between. CDR3 sequence reads: CASSPLMGDLEEQYF. For the CDR3, the DNA is TGTGCCAGCTCCCCGTTGATGGGAGACCTCGAGGAGCAGTACTTC.

This clone was recorded once. The chain uses TRBV9 and TRBJ2-1; 8 bases map to TRBD2. The CDR3 runs 18 residues. The V segment lost 4 bases and the J segment 4 bases; nucleotides outside the gene matches: 16. Germline CDR1 and CDR2: SGDLS and YYNGEE. The CDR3 DNA reads TGTGCCAGCAGCCCCCATTCCGGTACGACGGGAGGGTACAATGAGCAGTTCTTC. Translation gives CASSPHSGTTGGYNEQFF.

The chain combines TRBV9 with TRBJ2-1; 11 bases agree with TRBD2. The germline V gene encodes CDR1 SGDLS and CDR2 YYNGEE. V was pared by 4 bases and J by 3 bases, with 3 bases of the junction left unmatched. This CDR3 has 15 residues. CDR3 coding DNA: TGTGCCAGCAGCTCTAGCGGGGGGTACTACAATGAGCAGTTCTTC. Amino acid sequence: CASSSSGGYYNEQFF.

The CDR3 sequence is CAISEYSGAEKLFF. As DNA, the CDR3 is TGTGCCATCAGTGAGTACTCAGGGGCTGAAAAACTGTTTTTT. V usage is TRBV10-3 and J usage is TRBJ1-4, with D possibly matching TRBD1 (6 bases). The CDR3 contains 14 residues. CDR1 is ENHRY and CDR2 is SYGVKD in the germline V gene. V was pared by 1 base and J by 7 bases, with 10 bases between.

The gene calls are TRBV18 and TRBJ1-5; 11 bases fit TRBD1. V lost 3 bases and J lost 11; bases outside the gene matches: 12. The length of the CDR3 is 16 residues. Germline CDR1 and CDR2: KGHSH and LQKENI. The CDR3 nucleotides are TGTGCCAGCTCACCCCTCGGGACAGGGGGTCCTTCGGCCCAGCATTTT. It is translated as CASSPLGTGGPSAQHF.

The chain is built from TRBV2 and TRBJ2-7; 11 nucleotides align to TRBD2. Germline V CDR1 and CDR2: SNHLY, FYNNEI. This CDR3 comprises 13 residues. Trimming took 8 bases from V and 3 from J; bases not matched to a gene: 3. CDR3 protein: CASQLAGVYEQYF. DNA of the CDR3: TGTGCCAGCCAACTAGCGGGAGTCTACGAGCAGTACTTC.

The J gene is TRBJ1-6, the V gene TRBV10-2, with 7 bases fitting TRBD1. Germline V CDR1 and CDR2: WSHSY, SAAADI. CDR3 length equals 13 residues. V trimming: 6 bases; J trimming: 7 bases; junction bases outside the gene matches: 3. In DNA form, the CDR3 reads TGCGCCAGCAGGGGACAGCAAAATTCACCCCTCCACTTT. It yields the protein CASRGQQNSPLHF.

This chain connects TRBV20-1 to TRBJ1-3; 8 bases align to TRBD1. After removal of 3 bases from V and 0 bases from J, the junction contained 4 bases not matched to a gene. The CDR3 sequence is 15 residues long. The germline CDR1 and CDR2 sequences are DFQATT and SNEGSKA (reference sequence). DNA for the CDR3: TGCAGTGCTAGTCAGGGGGCCTACTCTGGAAACACCATATATTTT. The encoded protein is CSASQGAYSGNTIYF.

V and J are TRBV6-6 and TRBJ1-5, with 7 bases aligning to TRBD1. Per germline, CDR1 MNHNY and CDR2 SVGAGI (reference sequence). The CDR3 covers 16 residues. The V segment lost 2 bases and the J segment 0 bases; nucleotides outside the gene matches: 4. CDR3 protein: CASSYPTGFSNQPQHF. The CDR3 bases are TGTGCCAGCAGTTACCCGACAGGGTTTAGCAATCAGCCCCAGCATTTT.

This chain connects TRBV5-1 to TRBJ1-5; 9 bases are a match to TRBD1. Germline CDR1 reads SGHRS; CDR2 reads YFSETQ. This CDR3 has 15 residues. V trimming: 3 bases; J trimming: 1 base; junction bases outside the gene matches: 2. The DNA for the CDR3 is TGCGCCAGCAGCTGGGGACAGGGCAGCAATCAGCCCCAGCATTTT. This encodes CASSWGQGSNQPQHF.

The rearrangement uses TRBV5-5 and TRBJ1-4, with 8 bases lining up with TRBD1. This CDR3 has 15 amino acids. V lost 4 bases to trimming and J lost 7 bases; unmatched junction nucleotides: 9. CDR1 SGHKS and CDR2 YYEKEE come from the germline V gene (reference sequence). The CDR3 reads CASSPYRGLTEKLFF. CDR3 bases: TGTGCCAGCAGCCCGTACAGGGGGTTGACTGAAAAACTGTTTTTT.

The genes are TRBV18 and TRBJ1-1, with TRBD1 identical over 7 bases. The V segment lost 6 bases and the J segment 0 bases; nucleotides outside the gene matches: 7. CDR1 is KGHSH, CDR2 LQKENI, per germline. This CDR3 spans 15 amino acids. The CDR3: CASSPDRAMNTEAFF. In nucleotides, the CDR3 is TGTGCCAGCTCGCCCGACAGGGCAATGAACACTGAAGCTTTCTTT. The full variable domain, its missing parts supplied by reference TRBV18 and TRBJ1-1, is NAGVMQNPRHLVRRRGQEARLRCSPMKGHSHVYWYRQLPEEGLKFMVYLQKENIIDESGMPKERFSAEFPKEGPSILRIQQVVRGDSAAYFCASSPDRAMNTEAFFGQGTRLTVV.

This chain joins TRBV6-4 and TRBJ2-7; D remains ambiguous. Trimming left V 2 bases short and J 0 bases short, with 11 bases between. There are 15 residues in the CDR3. CDR1 and CDR2 (germline): MRHNA, SNTAGT. The CDR3 loop reads CASSDRGTYSYEQYF. The CDR3 region has the DNA TGTGCCAGCAGTGACAGAGGCACCTACTCCTACGAGCAGTACTTC.

This chain uses TRBV7-9 with TRBJ1-4; 8 bases line up with TRBD1. Germline CDR1 and CDR2: SEHNR and FQNEAQ (reference sequence). The CDR3 loop spans 14 amino acids. J gave up 5 bases and V 1 base, and 0 bases lay outside the gene matches. For the CDR3, the DNA is TGTGCCAGCAGCTTAGGACAGGGGAATGAAAAACTGTTTTTT. Residues: CASSLGQGNEKLFF.

This clone occurred once. The rearrangement joins TRBV5-4 to TRBJ2-2; perhaps TRBD1 as D (5 bases). The V and J ends lost 3 bases and 1 base respectively, with 16 bases between them. In germline, CDR1 is SGHNT, CDR2 YYREEE (reference sequence). There are 17 residues in the CDR3. This chain's CDR3 is CASSSTVLTGNTGELFF. CDR3 in DNA: TGTGCCAGCAGCTCTACTGTGTTAACAGGGAACACCGGGGAGCTGTTTTTT.

The rearrangement uses TRBV11-1 and TRBJ2-7; D is perhaps TRBD1 (5 bases). Trimming removed 3 bases from V and 7 bases from J, with 13 bases in between. Germline V lookup: CDR1 SGHAT, CDR2 FQDESV (reference sequence). The CDR3 consists of 13 residues. DNA for the CDR3: TGTGCCAGCAGCTTCCTCAGGGTAGGTGAGCAGTACTTC. This codes for CASSFLRVGEQYF.